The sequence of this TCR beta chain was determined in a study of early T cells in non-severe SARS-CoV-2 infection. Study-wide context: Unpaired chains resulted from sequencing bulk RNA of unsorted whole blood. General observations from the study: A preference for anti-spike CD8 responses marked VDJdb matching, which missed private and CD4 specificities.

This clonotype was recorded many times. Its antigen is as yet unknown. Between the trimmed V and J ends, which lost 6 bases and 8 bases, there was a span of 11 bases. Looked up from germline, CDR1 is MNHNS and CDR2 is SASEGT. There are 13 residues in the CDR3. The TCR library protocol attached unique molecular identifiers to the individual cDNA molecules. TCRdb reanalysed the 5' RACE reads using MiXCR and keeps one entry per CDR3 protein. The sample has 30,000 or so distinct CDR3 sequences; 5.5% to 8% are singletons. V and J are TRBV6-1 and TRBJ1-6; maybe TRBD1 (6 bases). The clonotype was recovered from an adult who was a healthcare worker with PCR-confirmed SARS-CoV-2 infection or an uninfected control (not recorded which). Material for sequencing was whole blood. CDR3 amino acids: CASRDRRDSPLHF. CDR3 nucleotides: TGTGCCAGCAGAGACAGGAGGGATTCACCCCTCCACTTT.